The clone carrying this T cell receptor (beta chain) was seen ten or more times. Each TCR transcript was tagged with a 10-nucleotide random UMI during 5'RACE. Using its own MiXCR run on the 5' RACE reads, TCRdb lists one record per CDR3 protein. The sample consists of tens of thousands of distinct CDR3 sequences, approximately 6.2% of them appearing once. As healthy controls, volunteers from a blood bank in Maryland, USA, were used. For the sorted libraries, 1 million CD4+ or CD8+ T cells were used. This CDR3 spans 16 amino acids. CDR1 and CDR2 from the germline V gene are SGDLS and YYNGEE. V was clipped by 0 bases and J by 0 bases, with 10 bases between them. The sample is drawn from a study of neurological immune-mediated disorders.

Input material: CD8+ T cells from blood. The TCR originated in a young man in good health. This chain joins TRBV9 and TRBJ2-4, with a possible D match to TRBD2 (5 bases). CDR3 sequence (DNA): TGTGCCAGCAGCGTAGACGGACTCACAGCCAAAAACATTCAGTACTTC. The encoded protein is CASSVDGLTAKNIQYF.